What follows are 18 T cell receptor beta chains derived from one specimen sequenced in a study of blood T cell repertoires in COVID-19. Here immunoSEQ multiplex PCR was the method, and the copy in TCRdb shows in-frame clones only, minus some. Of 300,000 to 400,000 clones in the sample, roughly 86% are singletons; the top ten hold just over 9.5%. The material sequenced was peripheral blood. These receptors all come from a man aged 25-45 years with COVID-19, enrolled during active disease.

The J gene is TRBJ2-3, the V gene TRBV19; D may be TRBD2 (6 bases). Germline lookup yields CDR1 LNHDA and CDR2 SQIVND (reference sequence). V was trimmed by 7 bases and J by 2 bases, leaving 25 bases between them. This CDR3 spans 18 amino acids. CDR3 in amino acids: CASTTEAGLTNPTDTQYF. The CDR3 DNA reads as TGTGCCAGTACCACCGAAGCGGGCCTCACTAACCCCACAGATACGCAGTATTTT. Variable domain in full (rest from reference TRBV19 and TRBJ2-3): DGGITQSPKYLFRKEGQNVTLSCEQNLNHDAMYWYRQDPGQGLRLIYYSQIVNDFQKGDIAEGYSVSREKKESFPLTVTSAQKNPTAFYLCASTTEAGLTNPTDTQYFGPGTRLTVL.

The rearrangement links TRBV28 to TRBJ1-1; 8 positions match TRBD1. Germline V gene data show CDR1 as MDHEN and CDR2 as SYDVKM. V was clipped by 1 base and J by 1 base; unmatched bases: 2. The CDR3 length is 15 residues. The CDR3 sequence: CASSLSDRGNTEAFF. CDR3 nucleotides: TGTGCCAGCAGTTTATCCGACAGGGGGAACACTGAAGCTTTCTTT.

CDR3 amino acids: CASRILGNTGELFF. The CDR3 region has the DNA TGTGCCAGCCGAATCCTCGGGAACACCGGGGAGCTGTTTTTT. The chain employs TRBV2 and TRBJ2-2; unclear D gene. There are 14 residues in the CDR3. Germline CDR1 and CDR2: SNHLY and FYNNEI. V lost 8 bases, J lost 1 base, and 11 bases lay in between.

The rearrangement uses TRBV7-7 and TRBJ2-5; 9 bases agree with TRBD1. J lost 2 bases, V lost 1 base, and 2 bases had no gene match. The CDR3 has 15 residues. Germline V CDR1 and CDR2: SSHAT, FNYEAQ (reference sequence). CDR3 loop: CASSLVGTGQETQYF. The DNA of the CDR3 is TGTGCCAGCAGCTTAGTCGGGACAGGGCAAGAGACCCAGTACTTC.

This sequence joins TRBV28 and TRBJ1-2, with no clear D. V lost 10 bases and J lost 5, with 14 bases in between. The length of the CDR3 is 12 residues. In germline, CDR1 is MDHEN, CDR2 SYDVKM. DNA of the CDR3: TGTGCCACCGGGGAGGGCATTTATGGCTACACCTTC. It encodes CATGEGIYGYTF.

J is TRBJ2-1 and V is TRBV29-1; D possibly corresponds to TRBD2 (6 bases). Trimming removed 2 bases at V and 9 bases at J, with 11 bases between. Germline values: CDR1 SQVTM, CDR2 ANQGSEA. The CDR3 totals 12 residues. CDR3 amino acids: CSVESGRLEQFF. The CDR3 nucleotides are TGCAGCGTTGAAAGCGGGCGTCTTGAGCAGTTCTTC.

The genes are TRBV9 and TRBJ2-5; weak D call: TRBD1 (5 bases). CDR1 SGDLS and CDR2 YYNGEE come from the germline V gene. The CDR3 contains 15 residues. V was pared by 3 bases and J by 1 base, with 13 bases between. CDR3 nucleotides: TGTGCCAGCAGCGCAAGACAGATATCCCAAGAGACCCAGTACTTC. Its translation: CASSARQISQETQYF.

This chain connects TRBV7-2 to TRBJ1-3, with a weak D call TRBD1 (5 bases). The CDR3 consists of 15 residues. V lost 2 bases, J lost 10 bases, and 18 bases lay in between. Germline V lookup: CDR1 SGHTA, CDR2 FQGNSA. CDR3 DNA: TGTGCCAGCAGCTTACACCGGGACGTCGGGGGGACCATATATTTT. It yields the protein CASSLHRDVGGTIYF. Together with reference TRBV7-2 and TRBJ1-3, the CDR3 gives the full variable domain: GAGVSQSPSNKVTEKGKDVELRCDPISGHTALYWYRQSLGQGLEFLIYFQGNSAPDKSGLPSDRFSAERTGGSVSTLTIQRTQQEDSAVYLCASSLHRDVGGTIYFGEGSWLTVV.

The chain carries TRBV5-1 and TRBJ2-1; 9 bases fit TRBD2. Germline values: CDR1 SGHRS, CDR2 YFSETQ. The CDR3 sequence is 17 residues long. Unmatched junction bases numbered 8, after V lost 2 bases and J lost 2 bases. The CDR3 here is CASSFPESGGTYNEQFF. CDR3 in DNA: TGCGCCAGCAGCTTCCCTGAGAGCGGGGGGACCTACAATGAGCAGTTCTTC.

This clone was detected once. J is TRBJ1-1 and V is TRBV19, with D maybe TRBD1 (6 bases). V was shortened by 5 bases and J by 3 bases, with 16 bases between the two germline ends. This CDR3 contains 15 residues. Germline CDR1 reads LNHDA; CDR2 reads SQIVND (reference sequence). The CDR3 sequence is CASSLGPQGYTEAFF. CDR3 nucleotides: TGTGCCAGTAGTCTCGGACCACAGGGTTACACTGAAGCTTTCTTT.

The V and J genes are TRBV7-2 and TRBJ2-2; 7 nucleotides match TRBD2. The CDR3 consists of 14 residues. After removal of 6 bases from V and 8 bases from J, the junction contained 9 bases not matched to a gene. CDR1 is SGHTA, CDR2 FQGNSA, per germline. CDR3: CASRPLAAQGELFF. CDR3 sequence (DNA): TGTGCCAGCAGACCTCTAGCGGCCCAGGGGGAGCTGTTTTTT.

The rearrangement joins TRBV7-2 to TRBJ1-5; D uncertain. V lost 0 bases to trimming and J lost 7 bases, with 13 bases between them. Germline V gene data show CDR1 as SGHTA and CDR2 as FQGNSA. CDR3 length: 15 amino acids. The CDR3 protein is CASSLADTTGQPQHF. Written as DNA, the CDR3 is TGTGCCAGCAGCTTAGCTGACACTACGGGGCAGCCCCAGCATTTT.

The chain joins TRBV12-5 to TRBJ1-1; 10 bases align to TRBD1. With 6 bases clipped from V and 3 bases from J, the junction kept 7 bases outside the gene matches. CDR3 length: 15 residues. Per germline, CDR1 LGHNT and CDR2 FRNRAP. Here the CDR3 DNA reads TGTGCTAGTGGGGCGACAGGGGGCTGGGACACTGAAGCTTTCTTT. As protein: CASGATGGWDTEAFF. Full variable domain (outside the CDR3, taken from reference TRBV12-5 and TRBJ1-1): DARVTQTPRHKVTEMGQEVTMRCQPILGHNTVFWYRQTMMQGLELLAYFRNRAPLDDSGMPKDRFSAEMPDATLATLKIQPSEPRDSAVYFCASGATGGWDTEAFFGQGTRLTVV.

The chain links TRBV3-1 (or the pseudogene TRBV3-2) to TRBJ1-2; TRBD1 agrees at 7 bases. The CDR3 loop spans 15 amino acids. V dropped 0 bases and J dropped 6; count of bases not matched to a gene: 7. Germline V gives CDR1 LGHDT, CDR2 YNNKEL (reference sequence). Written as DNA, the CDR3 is TGTGCCAGCAGCCAAGACATTGGGACAGCTAATGGCTACACCTTC. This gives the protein CASSQDIGTANGYTF.

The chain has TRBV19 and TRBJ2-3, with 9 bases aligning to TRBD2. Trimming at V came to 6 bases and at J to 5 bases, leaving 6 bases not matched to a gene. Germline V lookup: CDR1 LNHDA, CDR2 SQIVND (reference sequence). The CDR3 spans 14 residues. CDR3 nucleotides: TGTGCCAGTAGAGTAGCGGGAGCGCAAGATACGCAGTATTTT. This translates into CASRVAGAQDTQYF.

CDR3 sequence (DNA): TGTGCCAGCAGGGGAGGGCTAGCGGGCACCAATGAGCAGTTCTTC. Its protein product is CASRGGLAGTNEQFF. The chain combines TRBV6-5 with TRBJ2-1; 8 bases align to TRBD2. V was clipped by 6 bases and J by 6 bases; unmatched bases: 10. Germline assignment: CDR1 MNHEY and CDR2 SVGAGI. The CDR3 loop spans 15 amino acids.

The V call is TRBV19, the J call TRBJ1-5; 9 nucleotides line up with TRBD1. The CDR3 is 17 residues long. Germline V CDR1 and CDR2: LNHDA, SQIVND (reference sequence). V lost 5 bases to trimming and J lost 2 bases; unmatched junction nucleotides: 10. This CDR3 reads CASSVDRGNFGNQPQHF. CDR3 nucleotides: TGTGCCAGTAGTGTTGACAGGGGGAATTTCGGCAATCAGCCCCAGCATTTT.

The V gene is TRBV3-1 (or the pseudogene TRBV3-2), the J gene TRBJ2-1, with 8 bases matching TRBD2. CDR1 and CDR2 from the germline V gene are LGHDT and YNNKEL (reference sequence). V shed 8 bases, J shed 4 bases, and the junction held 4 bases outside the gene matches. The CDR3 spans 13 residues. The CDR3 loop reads CASGQRGYNEQFF. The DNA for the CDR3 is TGTGCCAGCGGGCAGCGGGGGTACAATGAGCAGTTCTTC.